This T cell receptor beta chain was sequenced during a study of blood T cell repertoires in COVID-19 (TCRdb year 2020). Broadly, across the study: The collaborator samples originated in the United States, Italy and Spain and spanned the acute and convalescent phases of COVID-19. The material from the prospective study consisted of cDNA or gDNA derived from T cells, B-cell-depleted T cells, or PBMCs. Subjects who had been exposed to COVID-19, were actively infected with it, or had recovered from it provided the deeply sampled blood TCRbeta repertoires that made up the dataset. A freely available public database, intended as a resource for researchers studying the immune response to SARS-CoV-2, is where the repertoires were released. The samples were drawn from the first 160 participants of the ongoing ImmuneRACE study and from 1,254 subjects provided by 6 global collaborators. A de-identified subject ID, COVID-19 status, age in years and sex were almost always included in the sample metadata. Where available, HLA class I and class II types were taken from metadata supplied by the sample provider and were not determined by assay-based typing.

TCRbeta CDR3 regions were amplified from genomic DNA using the immunoSEQ Assay, a bias-controlled multiplex PCR. As for how the authors treated the data: Nucleated cell counts per sample were estimated from amplification of reference gene primers within the assay. To quantify the absolute abundance of each unique TCRbeta CDR3 rearrangement, sequence reads were collapsed and filtered. For each sample, productive Simpson clonality was calculated as the square root of Simpson's diversity index across productive rearrangements. Held by TCRdb, this immuneACCESS table contains in-frame sequences only and omits some clones. Under half of the omission traces to an unresolved V gene where checked; the cause of the rest is unknown. Clone size and V and J calls were adopted from that table, with D and trimming inferred from the DNA. This sample holds roughly 73,000 clones; 88% were observed only once. The ten largest account for 1.3% to 1.5% of the sample.

Whole blood was collected in K2EDTA tubes by collaborating institutions according to the institutions' own protocols. For TCRbeta analysis, collaborator samples were shipped as frozen whole blood, as isolated PBMCs, or as DNA extracted from either sample type. On this clone itself: The antigen it recognizes is unknown. The sample holds no much larger clone one base away, and base qualities are not on file.

From cysteine to phenylalanine, the CDR3 is 14 amino acids long. Only the CDR3 portion is preserved as DNA: 42 bases, with reading frame beginning at the first base. Looking up the germline V gene (reference sequence) yields CDR1 MNHEY and CDR2 SMNVEV. Compared with germline, V lacks 3 bases and J lacks 7 bases; bases without a gene match: 5. Broad study findings and their caveats: The quantity of clinical and demographic metadata differed by source and by participant and was supplied without curation.

This chain is built from TRBV27 and TRBJ1-2, with 10 bases aligning to TRBD1. The clonotype originates from a human donor in a cohort sampled during active COVID-19. Sequencing was done on a sample of peripheral blood. The CDR3 protein sequence reads: CASSFRDRGRGYTF. The nucleotide sequence reads TGTGCCAGCAGTTTTCGGGACAGGGGTCGTGGCTACACCTTC.